Following are 22 T cell receptor beta chains from one sample sequenced in a study of blood T cell repertoires in COVID-19. The table came from immunoSEQ multiplex PCR; TCRdb's copy has only in-frame clones and leaves some out. Counted here are 55,000 to 75,000 clones, more than 75% occurring once; the ten biggest clones make up 7.5% to 9.5%. Sequences were obtained from peripheral blood. The receptors come from a human donor in a cohort sampled during active COVID-19.

The V call is TRBV4-1, the J call TRBJ1-1; tentative D call: TRBD1 (5 bases). V lost 1 base to trimming and J lost 1 base, with 10 bases between them. Germline assignment: CDR1 MGHRA and CDR2 YSYEKL. There are 15 residues in the CDR3. CDR3 amino acids: CASSQALTENTEAFF. The CDR3 bases are TGCGCCAGCAGCCAAGCCCTGACAGAGAACACTGAAGCTTTCTTT.

The chain employs TRBV14 and TRBJ1-3, with a weak D call TRBD1 (5 bases). Trimming pared 0 bases from V and 0 bases from J, leaving 12 bases between. The CDR3 consists of 17 residues. CDR1 is SGHDN and CDR2 is FVKESK in the germline V gene. Here the CDR3 DNA reads TGTGCCAGCAGCCAAGACAATCAGGGTTTCTCTGGAAACACCATATATTTT. Amino acid sequence: CASSQDNQGFSGNTIYF.

As regards this clone: Additional DNA sequences in this sample encode the identical CDR3. The rearrangement uses TRBV5-6 and TRBJ1-2; TRBD1 might be the D (5 bases). Trimming left V 0 bases short and J 8 bases short, with 8 bases between. The CDR3 spans 12 residues. CDR1 SGHDT and CDR2 YYEEEE come from the germline V gene. In DNA form, the CDR3 reads TGTGCCAGCAGCTTGGGCGGGGGGGGCTACACCTTC. Protein sequence: CASSLGGGGYTF. Together with reference TRBV5-6 and TRBJ1-2, the CDR3 gives the full variable domain: DAGVTQSPTHLIKTRGQQVTLRCSPKSGHDTVSWYQQALGQGPQFIFQYYEEEERQRGNFPDRFSGHQFPNYSSELNVNALLLGDSALYLCASSLGGGGYTFGSGTRLTVV.

This rearrangement joins TRBV20-1 to TRBJ1-5; 11 positions agree with TRBD1. There are 18 residues in the CDR3. CDR1 and CDR2 from the germline V gene are DFQATT and SNEGSKA (reference sequence). After removal of 3 bases from V and 1 base from J, the junction contained 11 bases not matched to a gene. The CDR3 loop reads CSASRGQGVWMSNQPQHF. CDR3 DNA: TGCAGTGCTAGTCGGGGACAGGGGGTATGGATGAGCAATCAGCCCCAGCATTTT.

The V call is TRBV9, the J call TRBJ1-3; TRBD1 agrees at 7 bases. This CDR3 spans 18 amino acids. Germline CDR1 is SGDLS and CDR2 is YYNGEE. V shed 3 bases, J shed 0 bases, and the junction held 12 bases outside the gene matches. The CDR3 nucleotides read TGTGCCAGCAGCGCAACGGGACAGCTAGTCTCCTCTGGAAACACCATATATTTT. Translating gives CASSATGQLVSSGNTIYF. The full variable domain, rest sourced from reference TRBV9 and TRBJ1-3, is DSGVTQTPKHLITATGQRVTLRCSPRSGDLSVYWYQQSLDQGLQFLIQYYNGEERAKGNILERFSAQQFPDLHSELNLSSLELGDSALYFCASSATGQLVSSGNTIYFGEGSWLTVV.

V is TRBV9 and J is TRBJ1-3; 8 nucleotides line up with TRBD1. There are 16 residues in the CDR3. Germline CDR1 and CDR2: SGDLS and YYNGEE. The V segment lost 3 bases and the J segment 0 bases; nucleotides outside the gene matches: 5. The CDR3, as DNA: TGTGCCAGCAGCGGGAGGGACAGGAGCTCTGGAAACACCATATATTTT. This encodes CASSGRDRSSGNTIYF.

This rearrangement joins TRBV6-5 to TRBJ1-1; D ambiguous. Per the germline V gene, CDR1 is MNHEY and CDR2 is SVGAGI. The CDR3 runs 13 residues. V was clipped by 4 bases and J by 1 base, with 7 bases between them. CDR3 coding DNA: TGTGCCAGCAGTTTGAACAGGAACACTGAAGCTTTCTTT. It is translated as CASSLNRNTEAFF.

By share, this clone ranks as medium-sized. The chain links TRBV19 to TRBJ1-2, with D possibly TRBD1 on 6 matching bases. The CDR3 extends over 20 amino acids. Per germline, CDR1 LNHDA and CDR2 SQIVND (reference sequence). V dropped 6 bases and J dropped 0 bases, with 29 bases sitting between them. Written as DNA, the CDR3 is TGTGCCAGTAGGTCCCTTAGGGGGACGGACTCTCCCAACCCTAACTATGGCTACACCTTC. As protein: CASRSLRGTDSPNPNYGYTF. The variable domain in full, with the rest retrieved from reference TRBV19 and TRBJ1-2, is DGGITQSPKYLFRKEGQNVTLSCEQNLNHDAMYWYRQDPGQGLRLIYYSQIVNDFQKGDIAEGYSVSREKKESFPLTVTSAQKNPTAFYLCASRSLRGTDSPNPNYGYTFGSGTRLTVV.

The CDR3: CASSPPPPGGSMDGYTF. For the CDR3, the DNA is TGTGCCAGCAGCCCACCCCCCCCTGGCGGCTCGATGGATGGCTACACCTTC. V and J are TRBV4-2 and TRBJ1-2; D gene uncertain. V was cut by 4 bases and J by 6 bases, with 24 bases left in between. Germline CDR1 and CDR2: LGHNA and YNFKEQ. CDR3 length: 17 residues.

V is TRBV13 and J is TRBJ2-5; a weak D match, TRBD1 (6 bases). Germline CDR1 PRHDT, CDR2 FYEKMQ (reference sequence). CDR3 length equals 13 residues. V gave up 4 bases and J gave up 3 bases, with 9 bases separating them. For the CDR3, the DNA is TGTGCCAGCAGCTCCCGGACAGAAGAGACCCAGTACTTC. Its translation is CASSSRTEETQYF.

This sequence joins TRBV6-2 or TRBV6-3 and TRBJ1-2, with TRBD1 matching over 7 bases. The V gene end was trimmed by 4 bases and the J gene end by 2 bases; junction bases not matched to a gene: 4. CDR1 and CDR2 from the germline V gene are MNHEY and SVGEGT. The CDR3 is 14 residues long. The chain's CDR3 is CASSSRDRNYGYTF. CDR3 nucleotides: TGTGCCAGCAGTTCTAGGGACAGAAACTATGGCTACACCTTC.

The chain is built from TRBV5-1 and TRBJ1-1; D remains unclear. V shed 4 bases and J shed 1 base, with 11 bases lying between them. The CDR3 runs 14 residues. Germline V gene sequence: CDR1 SGHRS, CDR2 YFSETQ. CDR3: CASSHGLQNTEAFF. DNA for the CDR3: TGCGCCAGCAGCCACGGTCTTCAGAACACTGAAGCTTTCTTT.

V is TRBV5-4 and J is TRBJ1-1; 8 bases line up with TRBD1. The CDR3 loop spans 17 amino acids. The germline V gene encodes CDR1 SGHNT and CDR2 YYREEE (reference sequence). With 4 bases clipped from V and 4 bases from J, the junction kept 15 bases outside the gene matches. The CDR3 reads CASSALGTGGLGTEAFF. The CDR3 nucleotides are TGTGCCAGCAGCGCCCTCGGGACAGGAGGATTGGGCACTGAAGCTTTCTTT.

The gene calls are TRBV7-2 and TRBJ2-7, with TRBD1 identical over 9 bases. The CDR3 extends over 19 amino acids. Trimming at V came to 3 bases and at J to 3 bases, leaving 18 bases not matched to a gene. Germline lookup yields CDR1 SGHTA and CDR2 FQGNSA. The CDR3 DNA reads as TGTGCCAGCAGCTTTAACCCGGGACAGGGAGCTACGTCTAACTACGAGCAGTACTTC. It codes for CASSFNPGQGATSNYEQYF.

This clone has just a few counts. The rearrangement joins TRBV12-5 to TRBJ1-2; possibly TRBD1 for D (5 bases). Per the germline V gene, CDR1 is LGHNT and CDR2 is FRNRAP. With 4 bases removed from V and 6 bases from J, the gap between germline ends came to 15 bases. CDR3 size: 14 residues. CDR3: CASGSNQGGDGYTF. CDR3 nucleotide sequence: TGTGCTAGTGGTTCCAACCAGGGAGGAGATGGCTACACCTTC.

This rearrangement joins TRBV28 to TRBJ1-1; D is perhaps TRBD1 (5 bases). The CDR3 consists of 14 residues. Trimming shortened V by 5 bases and J by 2 bases, and 12 bases separated the two germline ends. CDR1 and CDR2 from the germline V gene are MDHEN and SYDVKM. Here the CDR3 DNA reads TGTGCCAGCAGTATTCAGGGATACAACACTGAAGCTTTCTTT. It is translated as CASSIQGYNTEAFF.

The chain combines TRBV7-2 with TRBJ2-2; D is perhaps TRBD2 (7 bases). The CDR3 contains 18 residues. V was shortened by 1 base and J by 4 bases, with 19 bases between the two germline ends. The V gene's germline CDR1 is SGHTA and CDR2 FQGNSA. CDR3 residues: CASSLGATGGWGTGELFF. The CDR3 DNA reads as TGTGCCAGCAGCTTAGGCGCGACGGGGGGCTGGGGCACCGGGGAGCTGTTTTTT.

The rearrangement uses TRBV3-1 (or the pseudogene TRBV3-2) and TRBJ1-1, with D hard to call. Per the germline V gene, CDR1 is LGHDT and CDR2 is YNNKEL (reference sequence). Trimming took off 3 bases at V and 1 base at J, with 12 bases between the two ends. The CDR3 contains 15 residues. The CDR3 DNA reads TGTGCCAGCAGCCAGGCAGGAGGACCGAACACTGAAGCTTTCTTT. Translation: CASSQAGGPNTEAFF.

This chain connects TRBV5-5 to TRBJ2-3, with 7 bases lining up with TRBD1. The V segment lost 2 bases and the J segment 11 bases; nucleotides outside the gene matches: 11. There are 14 residues in the CDR3. CDR1 is SGHKS, CDR2 YYEKEE, per germline (reference sequence). The CDR3 sequence: CASSLEDRPPEQYF. DNA for the CDR3: TGTGCCAGCAGCTTAGAGGACAGGCCGCCCGAGCAGTATTTT. Together with reference TRBV5-5 and TRBJ2-3, the CDR3 gives the full variable domain: DAGVTQSPTHLIKTRGQQVTLRCSPISGHKSVSWYQQVLGQGPQFIFQYYEKEERGRGNFPDRFSARQFPNYSSELNVNALLLGDSALYLCASSLEDRPPEQYFGPGTRLTVL.

The chain uses TRBV11-2 and TRBJ2-7; TRBD1 agrees at 12 bases. This CDR3 is built from 16 residues. Per the germline V gene, CDR1 is SGHAT and CDR2 is FQNNGV. Trimming at V came to 6 bases and at J to 2 bases, leaving 8 bases not matched to a gene. The CDR3 reads CASSRIRDRGPYEQYF. CDR3 coding DNA: TGTGCCAGCAGTCGGATCCGGGACAGGGGGCCCTACGAGCAGTACTTC.

The chain carries TRBV15 and TRBJ1-1; D call uncertain. The CDR3 consists of 14 residues. Trimming shortened V by 0 bases and J by 7 bases, and 12 bases separated the two germline ends. CDR1 LNHNV and CDR2 YYDKDF come from the germline V gene (reference sequence). For the CDR3, the DNA is TGTGCCACCAGCAGAGATCGAGCAGGAGGTGAAGCTTTCTTT. It encodes CATSRDRAGGEAFF.

This chain joins TRBV11-1 and TRBJ2-7; D perhaps matches TRBD2 (6 bases). In germline, CDR1 is SGHAT, CDR2 FQDESV (reference sequence). V was trimmed by 6 bases and J by 4 bases, leaving 19 bases between them. The length of the CDR3 is 15 residues. CDR3 loop: CASSSRDLANYEQYF. CDR3 nucleotides: TGTGCCAGCAGTAGCCGGGACTTAGCAAATTACGAGCAGTACTTC. Using reference TRBV11-1 and TRBJ2-7 for the parts outside the CDR3, the full variable domain is EAEVAQSPRYKITEKSQAVAFWCDPISGHATLYWYRQILGQGPELLVQFQDESVVDDSQLPKDRFSAERLKGVDSTLKIQPAELGDSAMYLCASSSRDLANYEQYFGPGTRLTVT.